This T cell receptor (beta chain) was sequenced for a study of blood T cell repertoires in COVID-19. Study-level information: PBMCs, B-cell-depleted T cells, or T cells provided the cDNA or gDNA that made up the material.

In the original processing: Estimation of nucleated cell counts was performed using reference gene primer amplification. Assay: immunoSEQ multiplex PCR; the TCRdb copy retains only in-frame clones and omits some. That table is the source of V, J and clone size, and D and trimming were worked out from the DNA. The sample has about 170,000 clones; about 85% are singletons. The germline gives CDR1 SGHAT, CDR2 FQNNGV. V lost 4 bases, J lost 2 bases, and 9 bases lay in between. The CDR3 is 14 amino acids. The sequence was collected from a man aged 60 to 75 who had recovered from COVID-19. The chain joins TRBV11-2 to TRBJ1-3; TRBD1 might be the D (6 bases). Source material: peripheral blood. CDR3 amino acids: CASSSRQAGNTIYF. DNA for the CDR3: TGTGCCAGCAGCTCTAGACAGGCTGGAAACACCATATATTTT. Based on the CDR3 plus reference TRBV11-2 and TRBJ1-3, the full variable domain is EAGVAQSPRYKIIEKRQSVAFWCNPISGHATLYWYQQILGQGPKLLIQFQNNGVVDDSQLPKDRFSAERLKGVDSTLKIQPAKLEDSAVYLCASSSRQAGNTIYFGEGSWLTVV.